This TCR beta chain derives from a study of post-analysis software for immune sequencing data (dated by TCRdb to the mid-2010s). In the study overall: Relapsing-remitting, secondary progressive and progressive-relapsing multiple sclerosis were recorded as disease courses, and subtype annotation was lacking for some patients. The patient repertoires were set against eleven to twelve previously published healthy control repertoires from donors whose ages ranged from about 6 to 25 years. A subset of samples was prepared in parallel using single-end sample barcoding, then pooled and co-amplified after Illumina adapter ligation. Results the study describes overall, beyond this receptor: The multiple sclerosis patient group was slightly younger than the control group. When samples were clustered directly using the F measure, samples prepared in the same batch co-clustered strongly, which prompted a batch-effect correction. Patients showed significantly higher frequencies than controls for about five TRBV segments, among them TRBV5-6, TRBV5-1 and TRBV20-1. Significantly lower normalized Chao1 diversity was found in multiple sclerosis patients than in controls, suggesting substantial peripheral T-cell clonal expansion.

With respect to this clonotype: No antigen is known for it. An end of the junction differs from the germline gene, which may be a read error.

Libraries were constructed by PCR. Sequencing used an Illumina HiSeq 2500. To reduce PCR and sequencing biases, unique molecular identifiers were built into the TCR beta cDNA libraries. Per 1 to 10 million input T cells, approximately 500,000 cDNA molecules were obtained, such that each molecule approximated one T cell. The patient libraries were prepared and sequenced using the same protocol as the earlier healthy control dataset. Samples belonging to the same batch were prepared together, multiplexed and sequenced on a shared HiSeq lane. For the original study's pipeline: MIGEC handled the raw barcoded reads, throwing out single-read molecular identifier groups before consensus assembly and CDR3 extraction. VDJtools was used for post-analysis of the clonotype tables, and diversity was normalized by down-sampling every dataset to the size of the smallest sample. To correct batch-related cross-sample contamination, repertoire overlap clustering matched CDR3 amino acid sequences but not nucleotide sequences. Through fastp at Q25 and MiXCR, TCRdb rebuilt clones from the public reads, retaining in-frame beta chains. Every distinct CDR3 protein forms one entry, paired with its most common genes and DNA. The V and J calls, along with clone size, are taken from TCRdb and not from the paper's own processing. This sample is represented by about 770,000 distinct CDR3 sequences; around 45% of them were singletons. 4% to 5% of the sample goes to the ten largest clones.

The germline V gene encodes CDR1 MGHRA and CDR2 YSYEKL. The cysteine opens and the phenylalanine closes a CDR3 of 14 amino acids. The DNA shown is the 42-base CDR3, in frame from base 1. TCR beta repertoires were profiled from peripheral blood of over 10 young patients with multiple sclerosis to demonstrate the VDJtools post-analysis software. Multiple sclerosis patients were children and adolescents aged about 6 to 16 years. This receptor was identified in a girl aged 5 to 17 with multiple sclerosis. The specimen sequenced was blood. Here the chain combines TRBV4-1 and TRBJ1-5; the D gene identity is not certain. The DNA reads as follows: TGCGCCAGCAGTCAAGATCCCAAGGATCAGCCCCAGCATTTT. Its translation is CASSQDPKDQPQHF.